These 10 T cell receptor beta chains were all obtained from the same sample, sequenced in a study of CD8 T cells in ankylosing spondylitis. Study-level findings and limits: Made up of fewer than ten highly homologous variants, a TCR beta motif appeared characteristic of ankylosing spondylitis blood.

Antigens for these TCRs are unknown. One entry per CDR3 protein results from TCRdb running MiXCR on the 5' RACE reads. The table includes some 840,000 distinct CDR3 sequences, approximately 10% detected once. Sequencing was done on a sample of blood, either unsorted or a sorted T cell fraction (not recorded which). Receptors originate from a male donor with ankylosing spondylitis.

V gene TRBV27 combines with J gene TRBJ2-7; perhaps TRBD2 as D (5 bases). The V gene lost 6 bases and the J gene lost 4 bases, with 19 bases spanning the gap. This CDR3 is 15 amino acids long. Germline CDR1 reads MNHEY; CDR2 reads SMNVEV (reference sequence). Here the CDR3 DNA reads TGTGCCAGCAGCACCCTAGCCGGGCCGGATTACGAGCAGTACTTC. Encoded protein: CASSTLAGPDYEQYF.

The chain has TRBV6-1 and TRBJ1-1, with D possibly being TRBD1 (5 bases). The CDR3 contains 17 residues. Between the trimmed V and J ends, which lost 7 bases and 0 bases, there was a span of 21 bases. The V gene's germline CDR1 is MNHNS and CDR2 SASEGT. Here the CDR3 DNA reads TGTGCCAGCATCTACCGGGGGGGAGCAAGCATGAACACTGAAGCTTTCTTT. It codes for CASIYRGGASMNTEAFF.

This clonotype has ten or more counts. The V gene is TRBV20-1, the J gene TRBJ1-2, with a weak D call TRBD1 (6 bases). The CDR3 is made up of 17 amino acids. In germline, CDR1 is DFQATT, CDR2 SNEGSKA (reference sequence). The ends were cut back, 3 bases at V and 0 bases at J, with 20 bases in the middle. In DNA, the CDR3 is TGCAGTGCTAGTTCCACCAGGGGAAAGGGAGCTAACTATGGCTACACCTTC. Amino acid sequence: CSASSTRGKGANYGYTF.

This clonotype appeared many times. J is TRBJ2-5 and V is TRBV9; D uncertain. This CDR3 spans 12 amino acids. Germline assignment: CDR1 SGDLS and CDR2 YYNGEE. V was shortened by 0 bases and J by 5 bases, with 5 bases between the two germline ends. CDR3 sequence reads: CASSVGGETQYF. CDR3 DNA: TGTGCCAGCAGCGTAGGTGGGGAGACCCAGTACTTC.

This clonotype appeared many times. The chain recombines TRBV29-1 with TRBJ2-7; 13 bases line up with TRBD2. There are 13 residues in the CDR3. Germline V gene lookup returns CDR1 SQVTM and CDR2 ANQGSEA. The V segment lost 7 bases and the J segment 6 bases; nucleotides outside the gene matches: 6. The chain's CDR3 is CSAPGLAGTEQYF. CDR3 sequence (DNA): TGCAGCGCCCCGGGACTAGCGGGAACCGAGCAGTACTTC.

This clonotype was counted between two and nine times. The rearrangement links TRBV9 to TRBJ2-3; TRBD1 is a possible D gene (6 bases). Germline V gene sequence: CDR1 SGDLS, CDR2 YYNGEE. The V gene lost 2 bases and the J gene lost 2 bases, with 9 bases spanning the gap. The CDR3 is made up of 14 amino acids. The CDR3: CASSVRGPTDTQYF. Written as DNA, the CDR3 is TGTGCCAGCAGCGTCAGGGGCCCCACAGATACGCAGTATTTT.

This clonotype was counted many times. The CDR3 DNA reads as TGCAGCGCCTCTCCGGGACTAGCGGGAGGAAATGAGCAGTTCTTC. The encoded protein is CSASPGLAGGNEQFF. V gene TRBV29-1 combines with J gene TRBJ2-1; 15 bases agree with TRBD2. CDR1 and CDR2 from the germline V gene are SQVTM and ANQGSEA. The V and J ends lost 7 bases and 7 bases, in that order; junction bases with no gene match: 8. The CDR3 spans 15 residues.

This clonotype was observed at least ten times. The CDR3 region is CASSRGFTEAFF. In DNA form, the CDR3 reads TGTGCCAGCAGCCGGGGATTCACTGAAGCTTTCTTT. The V gene is TRBV12-3 or TRBV12-4, the J gene TRBJ1-1; D gene ambiguous. The CDR3 is made up of 12 amino acids. V was pared by 6 bases and J by 4 bases, with 9 bases between.

The chain is built from TRBV5-1 and TRBJ1-3; TRBD1 might be the D (6 bases). V was pared by 4 bases and J by 2 bases, with 13 bases between. This CDR3 comprises 15 residues. Per the germline V gene, CDR1 is SGHRS and CDR2 is YFSETQ. This CDR3 is CASSPDSPAGNTIYF. The CDR3, as DNA: TGCGCCAGCAGCCCGGACAGCCCGGCTGGAAACACCATATATTTT.

This sequence joins TRBV7-9 and TRBJ1-2, with a tentative D call TRBD1 (5 bases). The V gene lost 5 bases and the J gene lost 4 bases, with 14 bases spanning the gap. CDR1 and CDR2 from the germline V gene are SEHNR and FQNEAQ (reference sequence). The CDR3 totals 14 residues. The CDR3 protein is CASSQLTDSYGYTF. As DNA, the CDR3 is TGTGCCAGCAGCCAACTGACAGACTCCTATGGCTACACCTTC.